These 21 T cell receptor beta chains originate from one sample sequenced in a study of low-dose radiotherapy and immunotherapy resistance in tumors. As to time point: after trial treatment. Treatment indicated: LDRT plus nivolumab, ipilimumab, low-dose cyclophosphamide and aspirin (RACIN trial). Gene-specific TRAV and TRBV primers were used for first-strand cDNA, covering alpha and beta chains. The authors ran 15 to 25 PCR cycles to amplify TCRs with a constant-region primer and V-primer adapter. A single record per CDR3 protein comes from TCRdb applying MiXCR to the reads. The sample gives about 39,000 distinct CDR3 sequences, about a fifth of which show up once; about 9.2% is in the top ten. The source material was PBMCs, sampled after low-dose radiotherapy plus immunotherapy. Source of these receptors: a female donor with ovarian cancer.

This clonotype was recorded many times. The rearrangement links TRBV30 to TRBJ2-1; D possibly corresponds to TRBD2 (7 bases). There are 16 residues in the CDR3. Trimming took off 0 bases at V and 4 bases at J, with 16 bases between the two ends. Germline lookup yields CDR1 GTSNPN and CDR2 SVGIG (reference sequence). The CDR3 sequence is CAWSVRGGASYNEQFF. The CDR3 DNA reads TGTGCCTGGAGTGTACGAGGGGGGGCTTCTTACAATGAGCAGTTCTTC.

The CDR3 bases are TGTGCCAGCAGTGCGACTAGCGGGAGCAACAATGAGCAGTTCTTC. Translated: CASSATSGSNNEQFF. The chain couples TRBV6-4 to TRBJ2-1; 12 bases are shared with TRBD2. CDR3 length: 15 amino acids. CDR1 and CDR2 from the germline V gene are MRHNA and SNTAGT. Trimming removed 4 bases from V and 5 bases from J; junction bases left unmatched: 3.

As to this clonotype: A read error is the likely source, as a far larger clone sits one nucleotide away. The rearrangement uses TRBV13 and TRBJ1-1; a possible D gene is TRBD1 (5 bases). This CDR3 is built from 13 residues. Trimming left V 7 bases short and J 4 bases short, with 13 bases between. The germline gives CDR1 PRHDT, CDR2 FYEKMQ (reference sequence). The CDR3 loop is CASTVRGITEAFF. The CDR3 region has the DNA TGTGCCAGCACCGTTAGGGGCATCACTGAAGCTTTCTTT. Combining the CDR3 with reference TRBV13 and TRBJ1-1 gives the whole variable domain AAGVIQSPRHLIKEKRETATLKCYPIPRHDTVYWYQQGPGQDPQFLISFYEKMQSDKGSIPDRFSAQQFSDYHSELNMSSLELGDSALYFCASTVRGITEAFFGQGTRLTVV.

This clonotype has ten or more counts. The chain joins TRBV19 to TRBJ1-5, with D maybe TRBD1 (6 bases). Germline CDR1 reads LNHDA; CDR2 reads SQIVND (reference sequence). This CDR3 region has 14 residues. V was clipped by 5 bases and J by 3 bases, with 11 bases between them. DNA of the CDR3: TGTGCCAGTAGTCCGACAGGCGCCAATCAGCCCCAGCATTTT. Protein: CASSPTGANQPQHF.

Of note for this clonotype: The limits of the CDR3 on the DNA are not certain, so only TCRdb's listed CDR3 is given. This chain uses TRBV28 with TRBJ1-4; the table calls TRBD1, which could not be checked here. CDR1 MDHEN and CDR2 SYDVKM come from the germline V gene. The CDR3 numbers 14 amino acids, ends counted. The CDR3 loop is CASSLLGGEKLFFF.

Remarks on this clonotype: Since a far larger clone is one base different, this is likely a read error. V and J are TRBV30 and TRBJ2-1; D may be TRBD1 (6 bases). Trimming removed 5 bases at V and 10 bases at J, with 12 bases between. Germline CDR1 reads GTSNPN; CDR2 reads SVGIG (reference sequence). The CDR3 runs 11 residues. This chain's CDR3 is CAWGTFGEQFF. The CDR3 nucleotides read TGTGCCTGGGGGACATTCGGCGAGCAGTTCTTC.

This clonotype was seen repeatedly, ten times or more. This chain uses TRBV20-1 with TRBJ2-3; tentatively, D is TRBD2 (5 bases). Germline CDR1 is DFQATT and CDR2 is SNEGSKA (reference sequence). Trimming took 0 bases from V and 4 from J, leaving 11 bases between them. This CDR3 spans 14 amino acids. The CDR3, as DNA: TGCAGTGCTAGAGATCCCGCGGGTGCAGATACGCAGTATTTT. It specifies CSARDPAGADTQYF.

For this clonotype: With only one base between it and a far larger clone, this is likely a read error. The chain couples TRBV13 to TRBJ2-1; D tentatively fits TRBD1 or TRBD2 (5 bases each). Germline V lookup: CDR1 PRHDT, CDR2 FYEKMQ (reference sequence). Trimming stripped 5 bases from V and 5 bases from J, with 16 bases between. The CDR3 runs to 15 residues. CDR3 DNA: TGTGCCAGCAGCCTAAGCCGGGACGTAGACAATGAGCAGTTCTTC. It yields the protein CASSLSRDVDNEQFF.

The chain has TRBV28 and TRBJ2-5, with unresolved D. Germline-derived CDR1 and CDR2 are MDHEN and SYDVKM. The length of the CDR3 is 11 residues. Trimming left V 4 bases short and J 5 bases short, with 5 bases between. CDR3 DNA sequence: TGTGCCAGCAGTTCACGGGAGACCCAGTACTTC. As protein: CASSSRETQYF.

This clonotype was seen only once. This chain links TRBV9 with TRBJ2-5, with 9 bases identical to TRBD2. Per germline, CDR1 SGDLS and CDR2 YYNGEE. Trimming removed 3 bases from V and 5 bases from J; junction bases left unmatched: 8. This CDR3 spans 15 amino acids. The CDR3 here is CASSAGSGSSETQYF. CDR3 nucleotide sequence: TGTGCCAGCAGCGCCGGTAGCGGGAGTTCGGAGACCCAGTACTTC.

The sample holds many counts of this clonotype. V is TRBV12-5 and J is TRBJ2-5, with 9 bases fitting TRBD1. The CDR3 is 15 residues long. The J segment lost 5 bases and the V segment lost 1 base, leaving 5 bases of the junction unmatched. CDR1 is LGHNT, CDR2 FRNRAP, per germline. CDR3 bases: TGTGCTAGTGGTTTGGGAACAGGGGGCGCTGAGACCCAGTACTTC. This sequence encodes CASGLGTGGAETQYF.

This clonotype showed up many times. The rearrangement joins TRBV7-8 to TRBJ2-1; 7 positions agree with TRBD2. Unmatched junction bases numbered 11, after V lost 6 bases and J lost 3 bases. CDR3 length equals 16 residues. From germline, CDR1 is SGHVS and CDR2 FQNEAQ. The CDR3 protein is CASRRLAAPSYNEQFF. The CDR3 coding sequence is TGTGCCAGCAGAAGACTAGCTGCCCCCAGCTACAATGAGCAGTTCTTC. Drawing the rest from reference TRBV7-8 and TRBJ2-1, the complete variable domain is GAGVSQSPRYKVAKRGQDVALRCDPISGHVSLFWYQQALGQGPEFLTYFQNEAQLDKSGLPSDRFFAERPEGSVSTLKIQRTQQEDSAVYLCASRRLAAPSYNEQFFGPGTRLTVL.

The table lists this clonotype with many counts. The chain links TRBV6-2 or TRBV6-3 to TRBJ2-7; D call uncertain. Germline loops: CDR1 MNHEY, CDR2 SVGEGT. This CDR3 is built from 13 residues. V shed 6 bases and J shed 1 base, with 10 bases lying between them. CDR3 nucleotide sequence: TGTGCCAGCAGGGACGACGGTTCCTACGAGCAGTACTTC. It yields the protein CASRDDGSYEQYF.

Points on this clonotype: A far larger clone is only one base removed, so a read error is likely. The gene calls are TRBV20-1 and TRBJ2-1, with D uncertain. Trimming took 5 bases from V and 10 from J, leaving 21 bases between them. Germline V lookup: CDR1 DFQATT, CDR2 SNEGSKA (reference sequence). The CDR3 covers 14 residues. CDR3 DNA: TGCAGTGCTTCGACATACCCCTTCTCCTACGAGCAGTTCTTC. Translating it yields CSASTYPFSYEQFF.

This clonotype was observed many times. This chain connects TRBV21-1 to TRBJ2-7; the listed D gene, TRBD2, was not tested against the DNA. TRBV21-1 is assigned pseudogene status. This CDR3 is 15 amino acids long. This CDR3 is CASSVPGGRQDEQYF. CDR3 nucleotide sequence: TGTGCCAGCAGCGTCCCAGGAGGGCGTCAGGACGAGCAGTACTTC.

This clonotype was observed many times. The V and J genes are TRBV5-4 and TRBJ2-6, with D perhaps matching TRBD2 (6 bases). CDR3 length: 16 residues. Germline V CDR1 and CDR2: SGHNT, YYREEE (reference sequence). Trimming cost V 0 bases and J 0 bases, with 7 bases left between them. The CDR3 loop reads CASSLGGDSGANVLTF. Written as DNA, the CDR3 is TGTGCCAGCAGCTTGGGGGGGGACTCTGGGGCCAACGTCCTGACTTTC. Based on the CDR3 plus reference TRBV5-4 and TRBJ2-6, the full variable domain is ETGVTQSPTHLIKTRGQQVTLRCSSQSGHNTVSWYQQALGQGPQFIFQYYREEENGRGNFPPRFSGLQFPNYSSELNVNALELDDSALYLCASSLGGDSGANVLTFGAGSRLTVL.

This clonotype was seen many times. The J gene is TRBJ2-7, the V gene TRBV12-3 or TRBV12-4; TRBD1 matches 8 bases. The CDR3 length is 14 residues. V lost 5 bases to trimming and J lost 4 bases; unmatched junction nucleotides: 7. In DNA form, the CDR3 reads TGTGCCAGCAGTCCCGGGACAGGTCATTACGAGCAGTACTTC. The encoded protein is CASSPGTGHYEQYF.

The chain carries TRBV10-3 and TRBJ2-7; D ambiguous. The germline CDR1 and CDR2 sequences are ENHRY and SYGVKD. There are 12 residues in the CDR3. Trimming shortened V by 6 bases and J by 0 bases, and 6 bases separated the two germline ends. The CDR3 bases are TGTGCCATCAGCTGGGACTCCTACGAGCAGTACTTC. It translates to CAISWDSYEQYF.

This clonotype is judged medium-sized. This chain joins TRBV12-3 or TRBV12-4 and TRBJ2-1, with D tentatively TRBD2 (6 bases). There are 15 residues in the CDR3. Trimming took off 8 bases at V and 1 base at J, with 15 bases between the two ends. The CDR3 coding sequence is TGTGCCAGCGTCAGGACGGGGGTTTCCTACAATGAGCAGTTCTTC. Its translation is CASVRTGVSYNEQFF.

The sample holds many counts of this clonotype. The chain recombines TRBV28 with TRBJ1-2, with TRBD1 matching 7 bases. V gave up 2 bases and J gave up 4 bases; unmatched junction bases: 7. This CDR3 comprises 15 residues. CDR1 and CDR2 (germline): MDHEN, SYDVKM. The CDR3 spells CASSLTGAGGYGYTF. In DNA, the CDR3 is TGTGCCAGCAGTTTAACTGGTGCAGGGGGCTATGGCTACACCTTC.

This clonotype occurred many times. This sequence joins TRBV24-1 and TRBJ2-5, with D perhaps matching TRBD1 (6 bases). The CDR3 sequence is 16 residues long. The germline V gene encodes CDR1 KGHDR and CDR2 SFDVKD. The V end lost 1 base, the J end lost 0 bases, and 11 bases lay between the germline ends. CDR3 in DNA: TGTGCCACCAGTGATTTAGGCAGGGGAAACCAAGAGACCCAGTACTTC. This sequence encodes CATSDLGRGNQETQYF.